This TCR beta chain was obtained from a study of OX40 agonist ivuxolimab in advanced cancers. Generated by immunoSEQ multiplex PCR, the TCRdb table keeps only in-frame clones and is missing some. Of 60,000 to 70,000 clones detected, roughly nine tenths appear once; the ten largest clones hold about 12%. CDR1 and CDR2 from the germline V gene are SQVTM and ANQGSEA. The germline V and J ends were trimmed by 5 bases and 6 bases, with 11 bases remaining between them. The CDR3 contains 12 residues. In its sample, this clone was seen once. J is TRBJ2-1 and V is TRBV29-1; TRBD1 is a possible D gene (5 bases). Sequenced material: CD4+ or CD8+ T cells sorted from blood, taken in a trial of the OX40 agonist ivuxolimab. The source of this sequence is an adult with an advanced solid tumor such as melanoma, head and neck, liver or kidney cancer. Here the CDR3 DNA reads TGCAGCGTTACCAGGCAGGGCAATGAGCAGTTCTTC. Encoded protein: CSVTRQGNEQFF.